The clone carrying this T cell receptor beta chain was detected ten times or more. With V trimmed by 6 bases and J by 5 bases, 10 bases remained unmatched. Germline values: CDR1 DFQATT, CDR2 SNEGSKA (reference sequence). The CDR3 length is 14 residues. Patients were excluded if they had other autoimmune diseases or uncontrolled infections, and likewise if pregnancy or lactation applied. This sample was taken from a study of Graves' ophthalmopathy and Graves' hyperthyroidism. Study-level information: Before any treatment was given, at initial diagnosis, peripheral blood was collected.

Amplified material comprised TCR beta CDR3 regions derived from RNA transcripts. Following a first-round RT-PCR that used HTBI primers, a second-round multiplex PCR was carried out. Each CDR3 protein is one row after TCRdb ran MiXCR on the multiplex PCR reads. The sample holds some 410,000 distinct CDR3 sequences, around 20% seen once. This clonotype was obtained from a woman under 30 with stable Graves' hyperthyroidism. The sequencing sample was made of peripheral blood. The gene calls are TRBV20-1 and TRBJ1-1; TRBD1 matches at 9 bases. The CDR3 protein is CSAEKTGGRTEAFF. The CDR3 DNA is TGCAGTGCCGAAAAGACAGGGGGACGGACTGAAGCTTTCTTT.